This entry is about one T cell receptor beta chain. Its cognate antigen is unknown. The CDR3 consists of 15 residues. Per germline, CDR1 KGHSH and CDR2 LQKENI. V was shortened by 4 bases and J by 9 bases, with 19 bases between the two germline ends. Regarding time point: after dendritic cell vaccination, including at tumor progression/relapse. Sequenced by immunoSEQ multiplex PCR; TCRdb stores in-frame clones only, minus some. The repertoire holds 80,000 to 100,000 clones, with about 85% as singletons. These data originate in a study of glioma-infiltrating T cells after dendritic cell vaccination. Study at large: Between about 2002 and 2012, patients got autologous tumor lysate-pulsed dendritic cell vaccines. At biweekly intervals, patients got three intradermal dendritic cell vaccine injections. Study results and caveats: Survival was not directly related to TCR clonality in these patients.

This specimen was blood, taken after dendritic cell vaccination. V gene TRBV18 combines with J gene TRBJ2-1, with a weak D call TRBD1 (6 bases). The sequence derives from a human donor with glioblastoma. The CDR3 bases are TGTGCCAGCTCACAGGGACAAGGGATCGGCAGTGAGCAGTTCTTC. Its protein is CASSQGQGIGSEQFF.